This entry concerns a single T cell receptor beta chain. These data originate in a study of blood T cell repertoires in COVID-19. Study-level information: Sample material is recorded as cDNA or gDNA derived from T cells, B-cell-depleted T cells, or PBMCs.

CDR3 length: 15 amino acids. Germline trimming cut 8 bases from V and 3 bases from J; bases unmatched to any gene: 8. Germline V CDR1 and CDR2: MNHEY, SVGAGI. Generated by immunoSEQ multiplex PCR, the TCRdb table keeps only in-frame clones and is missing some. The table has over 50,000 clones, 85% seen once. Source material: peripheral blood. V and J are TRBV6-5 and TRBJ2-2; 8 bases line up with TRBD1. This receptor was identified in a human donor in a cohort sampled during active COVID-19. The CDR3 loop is CASHGRGRDTGELFF. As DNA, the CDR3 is TGTGCCAGCCACGGCAGGGGGCGCGACACCGGGGAGCTGTTTTTT.